Included here is one TCR beta chain sequence, with context. The CDR3 runs to 16 residues. From germline, CDR1 is LNHDA and CDR2 SQIVND (reference sequence). Trimming at V came to 2 bases and at J to 4 bases, leaving 8 bases not matched to a gene. Assay: immunoSEQ multiplex PCR; the TCRdb copy retains only in-frame clones and omits some. The table has some 80,000 clones, roughly 90% seen once; the top ten hold approximately 1%. This entry comes from a study of T cell changes during pregnancy in multiple sclerosis. This TCR came from a female donor in good health, enrolled as a control in a pregnancy study. The gene calls are TRBV19 and TRBJ2-5; TRBD2 agrees at 9 bases. Sequencing was performed on peripheral blood, taken in the first trimester of pregnancy. CDR3 DNA: TGTGCCAGTAGTATATCAGGAGCGGGGGGCCCAGAGACCCAGTACTTC. Translation gives CASSISGAGGPETQYF.